The TCR beta chain under discussion was sequenced for a study of shared clonotypes between healthy human individuals. Study summary: A few men and a couple of women, aged 18 to 49, were donors. Each donor had three CD4 naive, three CD4 memory, two CD8 naive and one CD8 memory plate.

Details on this clone: No antigen is known for it.

Broader study findings: Large depth notwithstanding, sorted-subset sequencing proved incomplete by rarefaction.

The naive CD8 subset, CD45RO-negative cells positively selected for CCR7, excluded terminally differentiated effector memory CD45RA+ cells. Sequencing used immunoSEQ multiplex PCR; TCRdb keeps in-frame clones, though not all of them. The table has around 1.9 million clones, about 93% seen once; the top ten hold approximately 1.7%. Trimming cost V 4 bases and J 0 bases, with 11 bases left between them. Germline V gene lookup returns CDR1 MNHNS and CDR2 SASEGT. This CDR3 is 15 amino acids long. The sample taken for sequencing was naive CD8+ T cells from PBMCs. This sequence was found in a young man in good health. Some clones in this sample may be carry-over from other donors' samples. This chain joins TRBV6-1 and TRBJ2-3; possibly TRBD2 for D (5 bases). CDR3 sequence reads: CASSVPSRSTDTQYF. In DNA form, the CDR3 reads TGTGCCAGCAGTGTTCCTAGCCGTAGCACAGATACGCAGTATTTT.